This is a list of T cell receptor beta chains from one sample in a study of T-cell reconstitution after alpha-beta-depleted transplantation in children. TCRdb passed the PCR reads through MiXCR, listing each CDR3 protein once. The table lists some 220,000 distinct CDR3 sequences, roughly a tenth of them singletons. This material consisted of PBMCs, taken before TCRalphabeta/CD19-depleted stem cell transplant. These receptor sequences come from a child under three years old with acute myeloid leukemia, due to receive a stem cell transplant. CDR3s include the opening cysteine and the closing phenylalanine or tryptophan. The D gene is left open where the match is weak. Clone size appears in some rows only: once, few, many, or a class for an expanded clone.

clone_size,j_call,v_call,d_call,cdr3_nt,cdr3_aa
NA,TRBJ2-7,TRBV3-1,TRBD2,TGTGCCAACAGCCAATGGGGGGGACTGGCGGGCCAAGAGCAGTACTTC,CANSQWGGLAGQEQYF
few,TRBJ1-2,TRBV11-2,NA,TGTGCCAGCAGCACAGACAGAAACTATGGCTACACCTTC,CASSTDRNYGYTF
many,TRBJ2-5,TRBV11-2,NA,TGTGCCAGCAACACGGTCTCAGAGACCCAGTACTTC,CASNTVSETQYF
NA,TRBJ1-5,TRBV5-1,TRBD1,TGCGCCAGCAGCCCAGGGACAGGGGGCAATTTCCAGCCCCAGCATTTT,CASSPGTGGNFQPQHF
few,TRBJ2-1,TRBV5-1,NA,TGCGCCAGCACCTTAGCGGAAACCTCCTACAATGAGCAGTTCTTC,CASTLAETSYNEQFF
many,TRBJ2-5,TRBV18,NA,TGTGCCAGCTCACCTGGGTACGCGGTGGAGACCCAGTACTTC,CASSPGYAVETQYF
many,TRBJ2-7,TRBV20-1,TRBD1,TGCAGTGCTTCCGGACAGGTTATCGGCGAGCAGTACTTC,CSASGQVIGEQYF
many,TRBJ1-1,TRBV7-2,TRBD1,TGTGCCAGCAGCCCGACAGGGTACACTGAAGCTTTCTTT,CASSPTGYTEAFF
many,TRBJ2-3,TRBV18,TRBD1,TGTGCCAGCTCACCGCTTCGACAGGGGCTTCCCACAGATACGCAGTATTTT,CASSPLRQGLPTDTQYF
many,TRBJ1-5,TRBV6-1,TRBD1,TGTGCCAGCAGTACCGGGACAGGGAACAATCAGCCCCAGCATTTT,CASSTGTGNNQPQHF
many,TRBJ2-2,TRBV12-3/TRBV12-4,NA,TGTGCCAGCGCCTCAGGGGCCGGGGAGCTGTTTTTT,CASASGAGELFF
many,TRBJ2-5,TRBV10-3,TRBD2,TGTGCCATCAGCGGACCCTCAGGGAGGGGGACCCAGTACTTC,CAISGPSGRGTQYF
many,TRBJ2-7,TRBV20-1,TRBD2,TGCAGTGCTGGACTAGCGGGAGCCGAGCAGTACTTC,CSAGLAGAEQYF
many,TRBJ2-5,TRBV20-1,TRBD2,TGCAGTGTTTTGACTAGCGGTAAAGAGACCCAGTACTTC,CSVLTSGKETQYF
many,TRBJ2-7,TRBV11-2,NA,TGTGCCAGCAGCTTAGTGACGGTAGAGCAGTACTTC,CASSLVTVEQYF
once,TRBJ1-1,TRBV19,NA,TGTACCAGTAGTATAATAGGGGGCACTGAAGCTTTCTTT,CTSSIIGGTEAFF
many,TRBJ2-7,TRBV5-1,NA,TGCGCCAGCAGCTCTAGCGACCCCTCCTACGAGCAGTACTTC,CASSSSDPSYEQYF
many,TRBJ2-1,TRBV5-1,TRBD2,TGCGCCAGCAGCTTGAGCGGGGGGGATTACAATGAGCAGTTCTTC,CASSLSGGDYNEQFF
many,TRBJ2-2,TRBV29-1,TRBD2,TGCAGCGCCCAAGGTACTAGCGGCCGCACCGGGGAGCTGTTTTTT,CSAQGTSGRTGELFF
many,TRBJ2-7,TRBV3-1,NA,TGTGCCAGCAGCCAGGCAGCCCACTACGAGCAGTACTTC,CASSQAAHYEQYF
many,TRBJ2-4,TRBV5-1,TRBD1,TGCGCCAGCAGCTCCGGACAGGGGCCGAAAAACATTCAGTACTTC,CASSSGQGPKNIQYF
NA,TRBJ1-2,TRBV28,TRBD1,TGTGCCAGCAGTTTGCCGACATGGACAGGGGAAGGCTACACCTTC,CASSLPTWTGEGYTF
few,TRBJ2-4,TRBV20-1,TRBD1,TGCAGTGCTAGCAGGGGGCTCCTGGCCAAAAACATTCAGTACTTC,CSASRGLLAKNIQYF
many,TRBJ2-3,TRBV20-1,TRBD2,TGCAGTGCTAGAGCGGGAGGCCTCACAGAGATGCAGTATTTT,CSARAGGLTEMQYF
many,TRBJ2-7,TRBV25-1,TRBD2,TGTGCCAGCAGTTCCGAAAACAGCGGGAGTTTCAACGAGCAGTACTTC,CASSSENSGSFNEQYF
many,TRBJ1-2,TRBV20-1,TRBD1,TGCAGTGCTGTCCCGGGACAGGGCCGAGGCTACACCTTC,CSAVPGQGRGYTF
many,TRBJ1-1,TRBV5-1,TRBD1,TGCGCCAGCAGCAGCCTGACAGGGCTGGAGAACACTGAAGCTTTCTTT,CASSSLTGLENTEAFF
NA,TRBJ2-3,TRBV20-1,TRBD2,TGCAGTGCCGGGACTAGCGGGAGATTTGGGAACACAGATACGCAGTATTTT,CSAGTSGRFGNTDTQYF
many,TRBJ1-2,TRBV3-1,NA,TGTGCCAGCAGCCAACCCGGACAGTTCTATGGCTACACCTTC,CASSQPGQFYGYTF
many,TRBJ2-4,TRBV3-1,NA,TGTGCCAGCAGCCACTCCAGCCGGAACATTCAGTACTTC,CASSHSSRNIQYF
many,TRBJ2-3,TRBV4-3,NA,TGCGCCAGCAGCCAAGAAACTAGTAAGGCAGATACGCAGTATTTT,CASSQETSKADTQYF
NA,TRBJ1-5,TRBV27,NA,TGTGCCAGCAGCCAACTGGGGGGCTATCAGCCCCAGCATTTT,CASSQLGGYQPQHF
many,TRBJ2-2,TRBV5-1,NA,TGCGCCAGCAGCTTGGAGTTCGGGGAGCTGTTTTTT,CASSLEFGELFF
many,TRBJ2-7,TRBV5-1,NA,TGCGCCAGCAGCTTATCGGCAGGGACATACGAGCAGTACTTC,CASSLSAGTYEQYF
many,TRBJ2-3,TRBV20-1,NA,TGCAGTGCTAGGTCAGGGGTTGGCACAGATACGCAGTATTTT,CSARSGVGTDTQYF
many,TRBJ2-2,TRBV12-3/TRBV12-4,NA,TGTGCCAGCAGTTATCTGGGGGCCGTGAGCACCGGGGAGCTGTTTTTT,CASSYLGAVSTGELFF
NA,TRBJ2-2,TRBV7-8,TRBD2,TGTGCCAGCACCGGGACTAGCGGAGCGAACACCGGGGAGCTGTTTTTT,CASTGTSGANTGELFF
NA,TRBJ1-4,TRBV7-9,NA,TGTACCAGCAGCTTCGGACAGAATGAAAAACTGTTTTTT,CTSSFGQNEKLFF
many,TRBJ1-2,TRBV7-9,NA,TGTGCCAGCAGCTTAGGATCAGAGGGTGGCTACACCTTC,CASSLGSEGGYTF
many,TRBJ1-4,TRBV7-2,TRBD1,TGTGCCAGCAGCCAGGGACAGGGGGCGTCTCGCGAAAAACTGTTTTTT,CASSQGQGASREKLFF
many,TRBJ2-1,TRBV7-9,NA,TGTGCCAGCAGGCCGTCCCTACGCAATGAGCAGTTCTTC,CASRPSLRNEQFF
many,TRBJ2-3,TRBV20-1,NA,TGCAGTGCTAGGGATGCGGCCACAGATACGCAGTATTTT,CSARDAATDTQYF
many,TRBJ1-2,TRBV5-1,TRBD1,TGCGCCAGCAGCACCCCGAATCGCCCAGACAGGGAAGGACATGGCTACACCTTC,CASSTPNRPDREGHGYTF
many,TRBJ1-1,TRBV12-3/TRBV12-4,NA,TGTGCCAGCAGCCCCGACAGGACGAACACTGAAGCTTTCTTT,CASSPDRTNTEAFF
many,TRBJ2-2,TRBV29-1,NA,TGCAGCGTTCAAATATCAGGGAATGCCGGGGAGCTGTTTTTT,CSVQISGNAGELFF
many,TRBJ2-7,TRBV27,TRBD2,TGTGCCAGCAGCCCCGGGACTAGCGCCTACGAGCAGTACTTC,CASSPGTSAYEQYF
NA,TRBJ2-2,TRBV5-1,NA,TGCGCCAGCAGCTTGGCCGAAAGCACCGGGGAGCTGTTTTTT,CASSLAESTGELFF